These T cell receptor beta chains were read from a single sample in a study of blood T cell repertoires in COVID-19. Sequencing was performed with immunoSEQ multiplex PCR; in TCRdb, only in-frame clones are kept and a portion is missing. Of 110,000 or so clones in the sample, roughly 85% were seen once. The sequenced material came from peripheral blood. All receptors come from a human donor in a cohort sampled during active COVID-19. CDR3s include the opening cysteine and the closing phenylalanine or tryptophan. The order of the fields is V gene, J gene, clone size, D gene, CDR3 DNA, CDR3 protein. A D gene is named only where the DNA matches it firmly. Rows give clone size only sometimes, using once, few, many, or a class for an expanded clone.

>TRBV3-1/TRBV3-2|TRBJ1-2|-|-
TGTGCCAGCAGCCAAGGCAGGGAGGGTGGCTACACCTTC
CASSQGREGGYTF
>TRBV3-1/TRBV3-2|TRBJ1-3|-|TRBD1
TGTGCCAGCAGCCAAGACGGGACAGGGGGCGCCTCTGGAAACACCATATATTTT
CASSQDGTGGASGNTIYF
>TRBV5-1|TRBJ1-2|-|TRBD1
TGCGCCAGCAGCCCGACACAGGGGGCGTCCAACTATGGCTACACCTTC
CASSPTQGASNYGYTF
>TRBV2|TRBJ2-7|-|-
TGTGCCAGCAGTGAAGCTAGGCAGGGCTACGTAGGGTTC
CASSEARQGYVGF
>TRBV7-2|TRBJ1-1|-|TRBD1
TGTGCCAGCAGCTGGCCACCGGGACAGGGAAGGGGTGATGCTTTCTTT
CASSWPPGQGRGDAFF
>TRBV4-1|TRBJ2-5|-|TRBD2
TGCGCCAGCAGCCAAGATCCCCTAGCGGGGGGGCGCGCCCAGTACTTC
CASSQDPLAGGRAQYF
>TRBV6-5|TRBJ2-7|-|-
TGTGCCAGCAGTACCCGGGATGAGCAGTACTTC
CASSTRDEQYF
>TRBV7-2|TRBJ2-5|-|-
TGTGCCAGCAGCTTAGTTATTAACGGGGAGACCCAGTACTTC
CASSLVINGETQYF
>TRBV10-3|TRBJ2-3|-|TRBD1
TGTGCCATCAGTGAGTCCTGGAGGCTGGACAGGGACTCTGATACGCAGTATTTT
CAISESWRLDRDSDTQYF
>TRBV29-1|TRBJ1-1|-|-
TGCAGCGTTGTCCCCTTAGTTGAAGCTTTCTTT
CSVVPLVEAFF
>TRBV7-8|TRBJ2-1|-|-
TGTGCCAGCAGCCCCGACCTACAGGGAGCGCAGTTCTTC
CASSPDLQGAQFF
>TRBV28|TRBJ2-3|-|-
TGTGCCAGCAGTAAGAGCCTTGCTAGCACAGATACGCAGTATTTT
CASSKSLASTDTQYF
>TRBV3-1/TRBV3-2|TRBJ2-5|few|-
TGTGCCAGCAGCCAAGTTAGGGGGAAAGAGACCCAGTACTTC
CASSQVRGKETQYF
>TRBV25-1|TRBJ2-7|-|-
TGTGCCAGCACCCCTGGGCAGAGCTCCTACGAGCAGTACTTC
CASTPGQSSYEQYF
>TRBV19|TRBJ2-3|-|TRBD2
TGTGCCAGTAGTATGCGCACTAGCGGGGGTCCACGCACAGATACGCAGTATTTT
CASSMRTSGGPRTDTQYF
>TRBV30|TRBJ2-1|-|-
TGTGCCTGGAGTGTTGGAGGGGCGGTTGAGCAGTTCTTC
CAWSVGGAVEQFF
>TRBV5-1|TRBJ2-7|-|TRBD1
TGCGCCAGCAGCTTGGTCACAGGGGGTAGGGGCTACGAGCAGTACTTC
CASSLVTGGRGYEQYF
>TRBV9|TRBJ2-3|-|-
TGTGCCAGCAGCGTAGCTATCCCAGATACGCAGTATTTT
CASSVAIPDTQYF
>TRBV30|TRBJ1-5|-|-
TGTGCCTGGGATACGAGGGCACAAAATCAGCCCCAGCATTTT
CAWDTRAQNQPQHF
>TRBV5-4|TRBJ2-1|-|TRBD1
TGTGCCAGCAGCTTACCCCCCGGACAGGCCTACAATGAGCAGTTCTTC
CASSLPPGQAYNEQFF
>TRBV10-2|TRBJ2-3|-|TRBD2
TGCGCCAGCAATGCGGGGGGGCCCGTGGATACGCAGTATTTT
CASNAGGPVDTQYF
>TRBV7-2|TRBJ1-1|-|TRBD1
TGTGCCAGCAGCTTAAGGGGAACAGGGGCTGAAGCTTTCTTT
CASSLRGTGAEAFF
>TRBV28|TRBJ2-3|-|TRBD2
TGTGCCAGCAGTTTGCGTCTAGCGGGGGCAGGGACGCAGTATTTT
CASSLRLAGAGTQYF
>TRBV19|TRBJ1-3|-|-
TGTGCCAGTAGTATGGCAGGGGATGGAAACACCATATATTTT
CASSMAGDGNTIYF
>TRBV5-1|TRBJ1-1|-|TRBD1
TGCGCCAGCAGCCAGAAGACAGGGTCGTTTAACACTGAAGCTTTCTTT
CASSQKTGSFNTEAFF
>TRBV6-1|TRBJ2-7|-|TRBD2
TGTGCCAGCAGTGAAACGGGGGGAGGCGAGCAGTACTTC
CASSETGGGEQYF
>TRBV19|TRBJ2-1|-|TRBD1
TGTGCCAGTAGTATACTGGTTATGGGACAGCTCTACAATGAGCAGTTCTTC
CASSILVMGQLYNEQFF
>TRBV4-1|TRBJ1-2|once|-
TGCGCCAGCAGCCAAGGTCCAGGACAGCCCTATGGCTACACCTTC
CASSQGPGQPYGYTF
>TRBV4-1|TRBJ2-7|-|-
TGCGCCAGCAGTTACCGGGACAACTACGAGCAGTACTTC
CASSYRDNYEQYF
>TRBV5-6|TRBJ1-4|-|TRBD1
TGTGCCAGCAGCGTACAGGGGGCGGTTCCCACTAATGAAAAACTGTTTTTT
CASSVQGAVPTNEKLFF
>TRBV10-1|TRBJ2-1|-|-
TGCGCCAGCAGTACAGACAGGTCCCGGGTTATCCATGAGCAGTTCTTC
CASSTDRSRVIHEQFF
>TRBV5-1|TRBJ2-7|-|-
TGCGCCAGCAGCGAACCGCGACCAGGGTCTACCGAGCAGTACTTC
CASSEPRPGSTEQYF
>TRBV6-5|TRBJ2-3|-|TRBD2
TGTGCCAGCAGTAACCTAGCGGGGCACACAGATACGCAGTATTTT
CASSNLAGHTDTQYF
>TRBV24-1|TRBJ2-2|-|TRBD1
TGTGCCACCAGTGATATGGGACAGCTGAACACCGGGGAGCTGTTTTTT
CATSDMGQLNTGELFF
>TRBV6-2/TRBV6-3|TRBJ2-7|-|-
TGTGCCAGCAGTTCTGGAGGGTACGAGCAGTACTTC
CASSSGGYEQYF
>TRBV27|TRBJ2-3|-|-
TGTGCCAGCCAGACACGGACAGCCACAGATACGCAGTATTTT
CASQTRTATDTQYF
>TRBV6-1|TRBJ2-7|-|TRBD1
TGTGCCAGCAGTGAAGCCTGGGACAGCGGCGAGCAGTACTTC
CASSEAWDSGEQYF
>TRBV4-1|TRBJ2-6|-|-
TGCGCCAGCAGCCGAACAGGGATCTGGGCCAACGTCCTGACTTTC
CASSRTGIWANVLTF
>TRBV27|TRBJ2-3|-|-
TGTGCCAGCAGTTTGTCCGGTAATACGCAGTATTTT
CASSLSGNTQYF
>TRBV2|TRBJ1-5|-|TRBD1
TGTGCCAGCAGTGCCGGGACAGGGAGGATATTAGGCAATCAGCCCCAGCATTTT
CASSAGTGRILGNQPQHF
>TRBV18|TRBJ1-1|once|TRBD1
TGTGCCAGCTCACAACCAAGTCCGACAGGGGGCACCGAAGCTTTCTTT
CASSQPSPTGGTEAFF
>TRBV7-9|TRBJ1-6|few|-
TGTGCCAGCAGCTCAGGGGACTCACCCCTCCACTTT
CASSSGDSPLHF
>TRBV4-3|TRBJ1-5|few|-
TGCGCCAGCAGCCAAGATAGGGCAGGGGAAAATCAGCCCCAGCATTTT
CASSQDRAGENQPQHF
>TRBV4-2|TRBJ2-1|-|TRBD2
TGTGCCAGCACCCGCATAGCGGGGGGGGAGAATGAGCAGTTCTTC
CASTRIAGGENEQFF
>TRBV3-1/TRBV3-2|TRBJ1-5|-|-
TGTGCCAGCAGCCACTCAGGGTCCGACGAGCCCCAGCATTTT
CASSHSGSDEPQHF